The clone carrying this TCR beta chain was picked up a small number of times. The data are from a study of blood T cell repertoires in COVID-19. Overall study: PBMCs, B-cell-depleted T cells, or T cells were the source of the cDNA or gDNA that made up the material.

Produced via immunoSEQ multiplex PCR; TCRdb's table is partial and in-frame only. Counted here are about 160,000 clones, 70% to 90% occurring once; the ten biggest clones make up about 0.95%. Germline CDR1 SNHLY, CDR2 FYNNEI. V was clipped by 5 bases and J by 4 bases; unmatched bases: 5. This CDR3 has 14 residues. This clonotype was obtained from a middle-aged man with acute or convalescent COVID-19. V usage is TRBV2 and J usage is TRBJ1-1, with 9 bases that match TRBD1. The sequencing sample was made of peripheral blood. The chain's CDR3 is CASSQDRGTTEAFF. The CDR3 bases are TGTGCCAGCAGTCAGGACAGGGGAACCACTGAAGCTTTCTTT.